The rows below give T cell receptor beta chains drawn from one sample of a study of control samples from healthy donors and cancer patients. The assay was immunoSEQ multiplex PCR, and TCRdb's table has in-frame clones only and misses some. The table shows 140,000 or so clones, with approximately 91% occurring only once. The specimen was blood. The receptor set was obtained from a man aged 25 to 40 in good health. CDR3s include the opening cysteine and the closing phenylalanine or tryptophan. Fields, in order: clone size, J gene, D gene, V gene, CDR3 DNA, CDR3 protein. D genes are given only for firm matches. Part of the rows lack a size; the others show once, few, many or a class for expanded clones.

NA | TRBJ2-7 | TRBD1 | TRBV5-4 | TGTGCCAGCAGTGACAGGGGCTACGAGCAGTACTTC | CASSDRGYEQYF
NA | TRBJ2-1 | TRBD1 | TRBV5-4 | TGTGCCAGCAGCTCTGACAGGGCGGATGAGCAGTTCTTC | CASSSDRADEQFF
NA | TRBJ2-2 | NA | TRBV7-3 | TGTGCCAGCAGCTTAGGTCGGAACACCGGGGAGCTGTTTTTT | CASSLGRNTGELFF
NA | TRBJ2-7 | TRBD2 | TRBV7-2 | TGTGCCAGCAGCTTGACTAGCGGGGGGGAAGCCTACGAGCAGTACTTC | CASSLTSGGEAYEQYF
NA | TRBJ1-2 | TRBD1 | TRBV24-1 | TGTGCCACCAGTGATGTGGCAGGGGGCAGTCTTGGTGGCTACACCTTC | CATSDVAGGSLGGYTF
NA | TRBJ1-5 | TRBD1 | TRBV9 | TGTGCCAGCAGCGAAACAGGGGTGGGTCAGCCCCAGCATTTT | CASSETGVGQPQHF
NA | TRBJ2-3 | TRBD1 | TRBV5-1 | TGCGCCAGCAGCTTGGACGCGGGGACAGGGGGACGCACAGATACGCAGTATTTT | CASSLDAGTGGRTDTQYF
NA | TRBJ2-1 | NA | TRBV9 | TGTGCCAGCAGCTCCGACAACCCCGGCTTAAACAATGAGCAGTTCTTC | CASSSDNPGLNNEQFF
NA | TRBJ1-4 | NA | TRBV28 | TGTGCCAGCAGTTTACAAGACGGCGAAAAACTGTTTTTT | CASSLQDGEKLFF
NA | TRBJ2-4 | NA | TRBV5-1 | TGCGCCAGCAGCCCGGGACGGGAAAAAAACATTCAGTACTTC | CASSPGREKNIQYF
NA | TRBJ2-3 | TRBD2 | TRBV6-4 | TGTGCCAGCAGTTCTAGCGGAATCACAGATACGCAGTATTTT | CASSSSGITDTQYF
NA | TRBJ2-7 | NA | TRBV21-1 | TGTGCCAGCAGCAGGAGGCCGGGACAGGGAATGGGTTACGAGCAGTACTTC | CASSRRPGQGMGYEQYF
NA | TRBJ1-3 | NA | TRBV7-9 | TGTGCCAGCAGTGACCAGGTACCTGGAAACACCATATATTTT | CASSDQVPGNTIYF
NA | TRBJ2-1 | TRBD1 | TRBV30 | TGTGCCTGGAGTGTATTCGGACAGGGTGTGTTCTTC | CAWSVFGQGVFF
NA | TRBJ1-3 | NA | TRBV6-5 | TGTGCCAGCAGCTTAGGACCGAACTCTGGAAACACCATATATTTT | CASSLGPNSGNTIYF
NA | TRBJ1-5 | NA | TRBV19 | TGTGCCAGTAGTATAGCGGGCGGACAGCCCCAGCATTTT | CASSIAGGQPQHF
NA | TRBJ1-1 | NA | TRBV5-1 | TGCGCCAGCAGCTTGGATCTGGGGGGGTACACTGAAGCTTTCTTT | CASSLDLGGYTEAFF
NA | TRBJ1-5 | TRBD1 | TRBV6-6 | TGTGCCAGCACCGGGACAGGGGTTCAGCCCCAGCATTTT | CASTGTGVQPQHF
NA | TRBJ2-2 | NA | TRBV7-9 | TGTGCCAGCACCCCCCACAGAGACTCGAACACCGGGGAGCTGTTTTTT | CASTPHRDSNTGELFF
once | TRBJ1-1 | TRBD1 | TRBV5-1 | TGCGCCAGCAGCATCGGGACAGGGGGCTTGAACACTGAAGCTTTCTTT | CASSIGTGGLNTEAFF
NA | TRBJ2-1 | TRBD2 | TRBV7-8 | TGTGCCAGCAGCACTCTAGCGGGGCTCTACAATGAGCAGTTCTTC | CASSTLAGLYNEQFF
NA | TRBJ2-7 | TRBD1 | TRBV5-1 | TGCGCCAGCAGCTTGGAAGGGGACAGATCCTACGAGCAGTACTTC | CASSLEGDRSYEQYF
NA | TRBJ2-6 | NA | TRBV6-5 | TGTGCCAGCGCTGCGGGCGGGGCCAACGTCCTGACTTTC | CASAAGGANVLTF
NA | TRBJ2-1 | NA | TRBV2 | TGTGCCAGCAACGGGAACCTATACAATGAGCAGTTCTTC | CASNGNLYNEQFF
NA | TRBJ1-5 | TRBD1 | TRBV6-6 | TGTGCCAGCAGTTGGGGGACAGGAGGGGGAGAGCCCCAGCATTTT | CASSWGTGGGEPQHF
NA | TRBJ2-1 | NA | TRBV19 | TGTGCCAGTAGTCCACAGGGCTCCCACAATGAGCAGTTCTTC | CASSPQGSHNEQFF
NA | TRBJ2-1 | NA | TRBV2 | TGTGCCAGCACACAAGCCTCCTACAATGAGCAGTTCTTC | CASTQASYNEQFF
NA | TRBJ1-3 | NA | TRBV6-5 | TGTGCCAGCAGCTCCAGCGGATTCTCTGGAAACACCATATATTTT | CASSSSGFSGNTIYF